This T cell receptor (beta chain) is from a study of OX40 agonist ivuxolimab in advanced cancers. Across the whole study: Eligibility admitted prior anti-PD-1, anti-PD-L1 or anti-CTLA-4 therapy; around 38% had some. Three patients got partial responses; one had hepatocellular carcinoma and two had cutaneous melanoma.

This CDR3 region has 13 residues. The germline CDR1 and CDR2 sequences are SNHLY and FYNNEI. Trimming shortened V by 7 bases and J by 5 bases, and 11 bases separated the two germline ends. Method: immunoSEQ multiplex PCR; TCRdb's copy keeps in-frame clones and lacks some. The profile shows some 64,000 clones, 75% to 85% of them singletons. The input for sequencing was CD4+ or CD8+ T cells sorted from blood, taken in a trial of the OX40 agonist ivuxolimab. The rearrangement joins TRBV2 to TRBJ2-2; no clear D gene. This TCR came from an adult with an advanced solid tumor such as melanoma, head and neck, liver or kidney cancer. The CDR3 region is CASTGSLTGELFF. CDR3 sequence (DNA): TGTGCCAGCACAGGTTCTCTAACCGGGGAGCTGTTTTTT.